One T cell receptor (beta chain) is described in this entry. Its antigen is not known. Trimming took off 4 bases at V and 2 bases at J, with 9 bases between the two ends. Germline CDR1 and CDR2: SQVTM and ANQGSEA. The CDR3 runs 13 residues. The source of the sample is a study of T cells in localized non-small cell lung cancer. The study, taken as a whole, reports: Tumor trailed uninvolved adjacent lung in T cell clonality, which peaked there.

Here immunoSEQ multiplex PCR was the method, and the copy in TCRdb shows in-frame clones only, minus some. The table has over 70,000 clones, approximately 91% seen once. The sample was PBMCs, taken before any cancer treatment. J is TRBJ1-5 and V is TRBV29-1; TRBD1 might be the D (6 bases). The source of this sequence is a woman aged 40-75 years with stage II squamous cell lung carcinoma. CDR3 sequence (DNA): TGCAGCGTTGGGGGGGCAGGCAATCAGCCCCAGCATTTT. Protein sequence: CSVGGAGNQPQHF.